The table lists the clone carrying this T cell receptor (beta chain) with many counts. PBMCs were derived from about 10 ml fresh peripheral blood. RNA transcripts were the template for amplifying TCR beta CDR3 regions. With the HTBI primer set, the TCR CDR3 went through a first round of RT-PCR. Via MiXCR, TCRdb re-called the multiplex PCR reads, giving one row per CDR3 protein. The sample includes some 510,000 distinct CDR3 sequences, around 21% of them seen just once. The sample originates from a study of T cells in Graves' hyperthyroidism and ophthalmopathy. The ends were cut back, 6 bases at V and 9 bases at J, with 17 bases in the middle. CDR3 length: 13 residues. Germline CDR1 is SNHLY and CDR2 is FYNNEI.

This receptor was taken from a man aged 18 to 30 with Graves' hyperthyroidism. The sequencing input was blood. This rearrangement joins TRBV2 to TRBJ1-2, with D maybe TRBD1 (6 bases). CDR3 nucleotide sequence: TGTGCCAGCAGCGGGGGGGCGCGGCGACGCTACACCTTC. Its protein is CASSGGARRRYTF.